The present entry profiles one TCR beta chain with its context. The antigen is unknown. DNA was extracted from unsorted cell suspensions stored frozen. The sample is drawn from a study of immune cell composition in non-small cell lung cancer. About the study: Tumours were mainly lung adenocarcinoma or squamous cell carcinoma. General study findings and limits: Dominant in vivo tumour-associated clones were not shown to share tumour-reactive sequences.

The germline V gene encodes CDR1 SGHNT and CDR2 YYREEE (reference sequence). The CDR3 length is 11 residues. Trimming shortened V by 4 bases and J by 5 bases, and 7 bases separated the two germline ends. Only in-frame clones appear in the TCRdb table, and some are missing; sequencing was by immunoSEQ multiplex PCR. The sample consists of about 3,100 clones, about four fifths of them appearing once. The TCR originated in a human donor with non-small cell lung cancer. The V call is TRBV5-4, the J call TRBJ2-7; no clear D gene. The sequencing sample was made of lung tumor tissue. CDR3 amino acids: CASSLFDEQYF. CDR3 coding DNA: TGTGCCAGCAGCCTCTTCGACGAGCAGTACTTC.